Listed below are T cell receptor beta chains from one sample, sequenced in a study of CD8 T cells in ankylosing spondylitis. MiXCR was run by TCRdb on the 5' RACE reads, yielding one entry per CDR3 protein. Of 220,000 or so distinct CDR3 sequences listed, around 18% are singletons. Sequenced sample: blood, either unsorted or a sorted T cell fraction (not recorded which). Receptors were obtained from a male donor with ankylosing spondylitis. CDR3s include the opening cysteine and the closing phenylalanine or tryptophan. D genes are given only for firm matches. The size entry is marked missing in some rows and otherwise reads once, few, many or a size class.

NA	TRBJ2-1	few	TRBV4-1	TGCGCCAGCAGCCAAGCCCTCGGAGGGGGGAGATACAATGAGCAGTTCTTC	CASSQALGGGRYNEQFF
NA	TRBJ2-5	few	TRBV27	TGTGCCAGCAGTTTCCGACCGGGGGACCACCAAGAGACCCAGTACTTC	CASSFRPGDHQETQYF
TRBD2	TRBJ2-1	NA	TRBV4-1	TGCGCCAGCACCCCCATAGCGGGGGGCTCCTACAATGAGCAGTTCTTC	CASTPIAGGSYNEQFF
NA	TRBJ2-7	many	TRBV29-1	TGCAGCGTTGAAGTGGGAGAGTTGGGGAGCTCCTACGAGCAGTACTTC	CSVEVGELGSSYEQYF
NA	TRBJ1-2	NA	TRBV4-1	TGCGCCAGCAGCCAAGGTGGGATTCAGGGCTACACCTTC	CASSQGGIQGYTF
NA	TRBJ2-3	NA	TRBV28	TGTGCCAGCAGCTCCGGACAAACATCTAGCACAGATACGCAGTATTTT	CASSSGQTSSTDTQYF
NA	TRBJ2-7	NA	TRBV4-1	TGCGCCAGCAGCCAAGAGGACGCTTACGGCCAGGCGGCCTACGAGCAGTACTTC	CASSQEDAYGQAAYEQYF
NA	TRBJ1-1	few	TRBV4-1	TGCGCCAGCAGCCATGACGACGGGACATTAACTGAAGCTTTCTTT	CASSHDDGTLTEAFF
TRBD2	TRBJ2-1	NA	TRBV10-3	TGTGCCATCAGTAAAACCAGCGGGAGCGGCCACAATGAGCAGTTCTTC	CAISKTSGSGHNEQFF
NA	TRBJ1-5	NA	TRBV28	TGTGCCAGCAGTTTAGGAGTGTGGGGGCAGCCCCAGCATTTT	CASSLGVWGQPQHF
TRBD1	TRBJ2-1	NA	TRBV7-3	TGTGCCAGCAGCTTCGGACAGGGCCATCACAATGAGCAGTTCTTC	CASSFGQGHHNEQFF
NA	TRBJ2-3	few	TRBV29-1	TGCAGCGTTGAGGCGCAGGGCCATGGAGATACGCAGTATTTT	CSVEAQGHGDTQYF
TRBD1	TRBJ1-5	NA	TRBV5-6	TGTGCCAGCAGCTCCGGGACAGGTATTCAGCCCCAGCATTTT	CASSSGTGIQPQHF
NA	TRBJ1-4	NA	TRBV7-9	TGTGCCAGCAGCTTCACGCGGTGGGGCGCAACTAATGAAAAACTGTTTTTT	CASSFTRWGATNEKLFF
NA	TRBJ2-2	NA	TRBV4-1	TGCGCCAGCAGCCAAGTTTTGTCTAACACCGGGGAGCTGTTTTTT	CASSQVLSNTGELFF
NA	TRBJ1-5	many	TRBV4-1	TGCGCCAGCAGCCAAGGACAGGATCAGCCCCAGCATTTT	CASSQGQDQPQHF
NA	TRBJ2-7	NA	TRBV12-3/TRBV12-4	TGTGCCAGCAGTTCCGGTGAGCGGCCCTACGAGCAGTACTTC	CASSSGERPYEQYF
NA	TRBJ2-3	NA	TRBV2	TGTGCCACCAAACGGGGGGCCGCGGGGCTAGATACGCAGTATTTT	CATKRGAAGLDTQYF
NA	TRBJ2-7	few	TRBV29-1	TGCAGCGTTATGACAGGGAGGAGCTCCTACGAGCAGTACTTC	CSVMTGRSSYEQYF
TRBD1	TRBJ2-7	NA	TRBV28	TGTGCCAGCAGTTCCACCGGGACAGGGGGAAACGAGCAGTACTTC	CASSSTGTGGNEQYF
NA	TRBJ2-7	NA	TRBV4-1	TGCGCCAGCAGCCAAGATACCGGGCTCGGGGAGCAGTACTTC	CASSQDTGLGEQYF
TRBD2	TRBJ2-2	NA	TRBV27	TGTGCCAGCAGACCCGGGACTAGCGGCACGAACACCGGGGAGCTGTTTTTT	CASRPGTSGTNTGELFF
TRBD1	TRBJ1-2	NA	TRBV7-9	TGTGCCAGCAGCCACGGACAGGGGACTAACTATGGCTACACCTTC	CASSHGQGTNYGYTF
NA	TRBJ2-5	few	TRBV12-3/TRBV12-4	TGTGCCAGCAAAATACAGGGTTGGGAGACCCAGTACTTC	CASKIQGWETQYF
TRBD1	TRBJ2-7	NA	TRBV6-1	TGTGCCAGCACCAGGACAGGGGGGAGCTCCTACGAGCAGTACTTC	CASTRTGGSSYEQYF
TRBD1	TRBJ1-1	NA	TRBV27	TGTGCCAGCAGTTTCCGACAGGGGACCACTGAAGCTTTCTTT	CASSFRQGTTEAFF
NA	TRBJ2-2	NA	TRBV6-1	TGTGCCAGCAGTGGCCACAGGGTTCTGGCCGGGGAGCTGTTTTTT	CASSGHRVLAGELFF
TRBD1	TRBJ1-2	NA	TRBV5-4	TGTGCCAGCAGCTTCGACGTCCGGGACAGGGGTACTATAGGTGGTGGCTACACCTTC	CASSFDVRDRGTIGGGYTF
TRBD2	TRBJ2-5	NA	TRBV7-3	TGTGCCAGCAGCTTACCCGGGGGGAGCCAGTACTTC	CASSLPGGSQYF
TRBD1	TRBJ2-1	NA	TRBV24-1	TGTGCCACCGAGGACAGGGGGTCTTACAATGAGCAGTTCTTC	CATEDRGSYNEQFF
NA	TRBJ2-3	few	TRBV4-3	TGCGCCAGCAGCCAAGACCTAGGGGGCACAGATACGCAGTATTTT	CASSQDLGGTDTQYF
NA	TRBJ2-1	NA	TRBV9	TGTGCCAGCAGTAGGTGGGGCGGGGCCAATGAGCAGTTCTTC	CASSRWGGANEQFF
NA	TRBJ2-3	few	TRBV12-3/TRBV12-4	TGTGCCAGCAGGGACGGGTCGGGTATTCGAGATACGCAGTATTTT	CASRDGSGIRDTQYF
TRBD1	TRBJ2-1	few	TRBV27	TGTGCCAGCAGTAACAACCCAGGACAGGCAAGCGAGCAGTTCTTC	CASSNNPGQASEQFF
TRBD2	TRBJ2-7	NA	TRBV28	TGTGCCAGCAGTCCGCGGACTAGCCCCCACGAGCAGTACTTC	CASSPRTSPHEQYF
NA	TRBJ2-3	few	TRBV20-1	TGCAGTGCTCACCAAGACCCCCTAACGCAGTATTTT	CSAHQDPLTQYF
TRBD2	TRBJ2-7	few	TRBV4-1	TGCGCCAGCAGCCCCGGGACTAGTGAGCAGTACTTC	CASSPGTSEQYF
NA	TRBJ1-3	once	TRBV9	TGTGCCAGCAGCGTAGGGCACTCTGGAAACACCATATATTTT	CASSVGHSGNTIYF
TRBD2	TRBJ2-7	few	TRBV27	TGTGCCAGCAGTCCGGGGACTAGCGTAACCTACGAGCAGTACTTC	CASSPGTSVTYEQYF
TRBD2	TRBJ2-1	NA	TRBV27	TGTGCCAGCAGTTGGACTAGCGGGGGTCTCAATGAGCAGTTCTTC	CASSWTSGGLNEQFF
TRBD2	TRBJ2-7	few	TRBV30	TGTGCCTGGAGTTTTAGCGGGGGCTACGAGCAGTACTTC	CAWSFSGGYEQYF
NA	TRBJ2-7	few	TRBV7-2	TGTGCCAGCAGCTTATGGATTGGGCAGGACTACGAGCAGTACTTC	CASSLWIGQDYEQYF
TRBD1	TRBJ2-7	NA	TRBV9	TGTGCCAGCAGCCCGAGGACAGGGGGAGGCCTTGCCTACGAGCAGTACTTC	CASSPRTGGGLAYEQYF